This TCR beta chain comes out of a study of blood T cells in healthy people across ages. V lost 4 bases, J lost 4 bases, and 20 bases lay in between. This CDR3 comprises 17 residues. Using a J-beta primer mix together with a sample-barcoded 5' primer, a second PCR was run for roughly 6 to 12 cycles. One entry per CDR3 protein results from TCRdb running MiXCR on the 5' RACE reads. The sample carries roughly 1,500,000 distinct CDR3 sequences, around 36% recorded once. RNA extraction gave at least 6 micrograms of total RNA per sample. The receptor was derived from a woman aged 30 to 39 in good health. The J gene is TRBJ1-4, the V gene TRBV5-7; D unresolved. TRBV5-7 is classed as an ORF, of uncertain function. The sample comprised blood. This CDR3 reads CASSASLLRKDNEKLFF. In DNA, the CDR3 is TGTGCCAGCAGCGCGTCTCTTCTTCGGAAGGATAATGAAAAACTGTTTTTT.